These 23 T cell receptor beta chains originate from one sample sequenced in a study of liver allograft versus peripheral blood T cells. On the study more broadly: What was compared were the T cell receptor repertoires in transplanted livers and those in the peripheral blood of recipients.

MiXCR, run by TCRdb on the reads, gives a single entry per CDR3 protein. The sample lists around 10,000 distinct CDR3 sequences, 15% to 20% occurring once. Receptors originate from a human patient who had a liver transplant. Some of these T cells may belong to the graft donor.

The chain couples TRBV6-1 to TRBJ2-7; TRBD2 might be the D (6 bases). Germline-derived CDR1 and CDR2 are MNHNS and SASEGT. Trimming removed 6 bases at V and 3 bases at J, with 18 bases between. The CDR3 consists of 15 residues. CDR3 loop: CASSTQPGLFYEQYF. CDR3 in DNA: TGTGCCAGCAGCACCCAACCGGGACTCTTCTACGAGCAGTACTTC.

This clonotype was counted only a few times. This chain uses TRBV12-3 or TRBV12-4 with TRBJ1-1; D is perhaps TRBD1 (6 bases). V lost 7 bases, J lost 5 bases, and 14 bases lay in between. CDR3 size: 13 residues. CDR3 sequence (DNA): TGTGCCAGCAACGCCAGAGGGGGAACTGAAGCTTTCTTT. As protein: CASNARGGTEAFF.

This clonotype was counted only a few times. CDR3 bases: TGTGCCAGCAGCCTCGGACAGGGACATGAAAAACTGTTTTTT. Translation gives CASSLGQGHEKLFF. This chain connects TRBV5-4 to TRBJ1-4; TRBD1 matches at 8 bases. CDR3 length: 14 residues. V was pared by 4 bases and J by 6 bases, with 5 bases of the junction left unmatched. Germline V gene sequence: CDR1 SGHNT, CDR2 YYREEE (reference sequence).

This clonotype is labeled medium-sized (0.01 to 0.1%). The V and J genes are TRBV6-1 and TRBJ2-1; TRBD2 matches at 12 bases. Germline values: CDR1 MNHNS, CDR2 SASEGT. Trimming removed 5 bases from V and 8 bases from J; junction bases left unmatched: 10. CDR3 size: 16 residues. Written as DNA, the CDR3 is TGTGCCAGCAGTAGACTAGCGGGAGTAGGTTTTGATGAGCAGTTCTTC. It encodes CASSRLAGVGFDEQFF.

This chain uses TRBV28 with TRBJ2-7, with 10 nucleotides matching TRBD2. The CDR3 consists of 15 residues. Per the germline V gene, CDR1 is MDHEN and CDR2 is SYDVKM. The ends lost 6 bases at V and 3 bases at J; junction bases unmatched: 8. CDR3 residues: CASRPSSGSHYEQYF. The CDR3 coding sequence is TGTGCCAGCAGGCCCTCTAGCGGGAGCCACTACGAGCAGTACTTC. The whole variable domain, remainder taken from reference TRBV28 and TRBJ2-7, is DVKVTQSSRYLVKRTGEKVFLECVQDMDHENMFWYRQDPGLGLRLIYFSYDVKMKEKGDIPEGYSVSREKKERFSLILESASTNQTSMYLCASRPSSGSHYEQYFGPGTRLTVT.

Remarks on this clonotype: A much larger clone lies a single base off, so this may be a read error. The chain uses TRBV20-1 and TRBJ1-1; the D gene is possibly TRBD1 (5 bases). CDR1 is DFQATT and CDR2 is SNEGSKA in the germline V gene (reference sequence). Trimming stripped 0 bases from V and 0 bases from J, with 11 bases between. The length of the CDR3 is 15 residues. The CDR3 DNA follows: TGCAGTGCTAGAGATACAGGAACAGTGAACACTGAAGCTTTCTTT. Translating it yields CSARDTGTVNTEAFF.

As for this clonotype: This could be a read error, since a much larger clone is one nucleotide away. This chain uses TRBV19 with TRBJ2-3; D gene ambiguous. The CDR3 extends over 14 amino acids. Germline CDR1 and CDR2: LNHDA and SQIVND (reference sequence). Trimming left V 1 base short and J 2 bases short, with 7 bases between. The CDR3 spells CASSIGGYTDTQYF. CDR3 in DNA: TGTGCCAGTAGTATAGGTGGCTACACAGATACGCAGTATTTT.

For the CDR3, the DNA is TGTGCCAGCAGCTTGTGGTCTAGCGGGGGGGGGGAGACCCAGTACTTC. Encoded protein: CASSLWSSGGGETQYF. V gene TRBV5-5 combines with J gene TRBJ2-5; TRBD2 aligns across 12 bases. Germline values: CDR1 SGHKS, CDR2 YYEKEE (reference sequence). This CDR3 comprises 16 residues. V was clipped by 1 base and J by 5 bases; unmatched bases: 6.

V and J are TRBV6-2 or TRBV6-3 and TRBJ1-5; the D gene is possibly TRBD1 (5 bases). Between the trimmed V and J ends, which lost 0 bases and 5 bases, there was a span of 8 bases. CDR1 is MNHEY, CDR2 SVGEGT, per germline. The CDR3 runs to 14 residues. The CDR3 coding sequence is TGTGCCAGCAGTTACTCGGGGGGATATCAGCCCCAGCATTTT. Its protein is CASSYSGGYQPQHF.

The V and J genes are TRBV11-2 and TRBJ2-7, with 9 bases that match TRBD2. Per the germline V gene, CDR1 is SGHAT and CDR2 is FQNNGV. The trim removed 3 bases at V and 2 bases at J, leaving 5 bases unmatched. The CDR3 is made up of 15 amino acids. CDR3 nucleotide sequence: TGTGCCAGCAGCTTCGCGGGGGGGGCCGCCTACGAGCAGTACTTC. Translated: CASSFAGGAAYEQYF.

By proportion, this clonotype is medium-sized. The chain couples TRBV10-3 to TRBJ2-1; D is possibly TRBD1 or TRBD2 (5 bases each). CDR1 ENHRY and CDR2 SYGVKD come from the germline V gene. The CDR3 loop spans 14 amino acids. V was cut by 6 bases and J by 4 bases, with 13 bases left in between. As DNA, the CDR3 is TGTGCCATCAGGGCTGGCAGGGAGTACAATGAGCAGTTCTTC. It is translated as CAIRAGREYNEQFF.

This clonotype has more than one count but fewer than ten. This rearrangement joins TRBV12-3 or TRBV12-4 to TRBJ1-2; perhaps TRBD1 as D (6 bases). With 0 bases removed from V and 2 bases from J, the gap between germline ends came to 13 bases. There are 16 residues in the CDR3. The chain's CDR3 is CASSLAEGGLNYGYTF. The CDR3 DNA sequence: TGTGCCAGCAGTTTAGCGGAGGGGGGTTTAAACTATGGCTACACCTTC.

This clonotype qualifies as medium-sized (0.01 to 0.1%). The chain joins TRBV29-1 to TRBJ2-1, with D possibly TRBD2 on 6 matching bases. Germline V CDR1 and CDR2: SQVTM, ANQGSEA. The length of the CDR3 is 13 residues. The V end lost 6 bases, the J end lost 7 bases, and 16 bases lay between the germline ends. CDR3 nucleotides: TGCAGCGTAGAAAGGGGTGGGGGGAATGAGCAGTTCTTC. This gives the protein CSVERGGGNEQFF.

This clonotype was counted at least ten times. The chain carries TRBV28 and TRBJ2-5, with TRBD2 matching 14 bases. Germline V gene sequence: CDR1 MDHEN, CDR2 SYDVKM. V shed 8 bases, J shed 5 bases, and the junction held 4 bases outside the gene matches. This CDR3 is built from 14 residues. The CDR3 coding sequence is TGTGCCAGCGGGACTAGCGGGAGTGGGGAGACCCAGTACTTC. Its translation: CASGTSGSGETQYF.

The chain combines TRBV6-1 with TRBJ1-6; tentative D call: TRBD1 (5 bases). Germline V gives CDR1 MNHNS, CDR2 SASEGT. CDR3 length: 12 amino acids. V dropped 8 bases and J dropped 8 bases, with 10 bases sitting between them. CDR3 in amino acids: CASREGYSPLHF. The CDR3 DNA sequence: TGTGCCAGCCGGGAGGGGTATTCACCCCTCCACTTT.

This chain joins TRBV6-2 or TRBV6-3 and TRBJ1-3, with D unclear. The CDR3 totals 13 residues. V lost 4 bases, J lost 2 bases, and 6 bases lay in between. Germline CDR1 is MNHEY and CDR2 is SVGEGT. The CDR3 is CASSSGTGNTIYF. The CDR3 DNA is TGTGCCAGCAGTTCCGGTACTGGAAACACCATATATTTT.

By sample share, this clonotype is medium-sized. The DNA for the CDR3 is TGCAGCGTTCGAGGGTCGGCTAATGAAAAACTGTTTTTT. Its translation: CSVRGSANEKLFF. The V gene is TRBV29-1, the J gene TRBJ1-4; no clear D gene. Per the germline V gene, CDR1 is SQVTM and CDR2 is ANQGSEA. Trimming left V 5 bases short and J 3 bases short, with 10 bases between. This CDR3 comprises 13 residues.

Judged by abundance, this clonotype is medium-sized. The gene calls are TRBV29-1 and TRBJ2-7; 12 positions match TRBD1. The CDR3 totals 13 residues. CDR1 is SQVTM, CDR2 ANQGSEA, per germline. The V gene end was trimmed by 7 bases and the J gene end by 6 bases; junction bases not matched to a gene: 7. This CDR3 reads CSAGDRGQGEQYF. The CDR3, as DNA: TGCAGCGCAGGGGACAGGGGGCAGGGCGAGCAGTACTTC.

The chain employs TRBV12-3 or TRBV12-4 and TRBJ2-1; the match to TRBD2 covers 9 bases. Trimming removed 7 bases from V and 8 bases from J; junction bases left unmatched: 12. CDR3 length equals 15 residues. The CDR3 sequence is CASTTGLAGIDEQFF. CDR3 coding DNA: TGTGCCAGCACCACTGGGCTAGCGGGAATCGATGAGCAGTTCTTC.

In its sample, this clonotype is medium-sized. This chain uses TRBV6-5 with TRBJ2-7; D is unresolved. Germline V gene sequence: CDR1 MNHEY, CDR2 SVGAGI. The CDR3 spans 14 residues. Trimming took off 6 bases at V and 8 bases at J, with 20 bases between the two ends. CDR3 sequence reads: CASSTTTAAGKQYF. The DNA of the CDR3 is TGTGCCAGCAGCACGACAACCGCAGCAGGCAAGCAGTACTTC.

The chain links TRBV28 to TRBJ1-4; 8 nucleotides align to TRBD1. CDR1 is MDHEN and CDR2 is SYDVKM in the germline V gene. The CDR3 consists of 15 residues. V shed 3 bases and J 5 bases; nucleotides not matched to a gene: 5. The CDR3 sequence: CASSFSYRGNEKLFF. The CDR3, as DNA: TGTGCCAGCAGTTTCTCGTACAGGGGGAATGAAAAACTGTTTTTT.

By sample share, this clonotype is medium-sized. CDR3 DNA: TGCAGCGCTATTAATCGGGGTTTAGCAGATACGCAGTATTTT. Its protein is CSAINRGLADTQYF. V is TRBV29-1 and J is TRBJ2-3; perhaps TRBD2 as D (5 bases). The germline CDR1 and CDR2 sequences are SQVTM and ANQGSEA. The V end lost 7 bases, the J end lost 4 bases, and 18 bases lay between the germline ends. The CDR3 totals 14 residues.

By its share, this clonotype is medium-sized. V and J are TRBV29-1 and TRBJ1-5; possible D gene TRBD1, 5 bases. This CDR3 spans 12 amino acids. Trimming left V 4 bases short and J 5 bases short, with 9 bases between. CDR1 SQVTM and CDR2 ANQGSEA come from the germline V gene. The CDR3 DNA follows: TGCAGCGTTGTTTCGGGGGATCAGCCCCAGCATTTT. This translates into CSVVSGDQPQHF.